The clone carrying this TCR beta chain was seen once. How the authors handled the data: It was from reference gene primer amplification that nucleated cell counts were estimated. Generated by immunoSEQ multiplex PCR, the TCRdb table keeps only in-frame clones and is missing some. From that table come the V and J calls and clone size; the DNA was used to work out D and trimming. The sample consists of roughly 88,000 clones, around 90% of them appearing once. CDR1 is GTSNPN, CDR2 SVGIG, per germline (reference sequence). The CDR3 is 13 amino acids. Deletions cut 2 bases from V and 7 bases from J, with 14 bases between. The sample belongs to a study of blood T cell repertoires in COVID-19. Across the whole study: PBMCs, B-cell-depleted T cells, or T cells were the source of the cDNA or gDNA that made up the material.

The specimen sequenced was peripheral blood. The V call is TRBV30, the J call TRBJ1-2, with D maybe TRBD1 (5 bases). This receptor was obtained from a woman aged 55-69 years with COVID-19, enrolled during active disease. This chain's CDR3 is CAWSPMGGVGYTF. In DNA, the CDR3 is TGTGCCTGGAGTCCTATGGGGGGTGTTGGCTACACCTTC.